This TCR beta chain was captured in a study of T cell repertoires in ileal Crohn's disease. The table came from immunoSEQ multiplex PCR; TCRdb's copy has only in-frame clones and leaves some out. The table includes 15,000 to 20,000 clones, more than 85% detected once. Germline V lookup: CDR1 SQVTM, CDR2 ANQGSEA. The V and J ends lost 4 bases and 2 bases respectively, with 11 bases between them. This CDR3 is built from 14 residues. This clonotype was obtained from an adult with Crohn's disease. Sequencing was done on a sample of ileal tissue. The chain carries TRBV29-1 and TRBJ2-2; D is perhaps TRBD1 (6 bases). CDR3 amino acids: CSVAGTRNTGELFF. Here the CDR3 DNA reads TGCAGCGTTGCCGGGACAAGAAACACCGGGGAGCTGTTTTTT.